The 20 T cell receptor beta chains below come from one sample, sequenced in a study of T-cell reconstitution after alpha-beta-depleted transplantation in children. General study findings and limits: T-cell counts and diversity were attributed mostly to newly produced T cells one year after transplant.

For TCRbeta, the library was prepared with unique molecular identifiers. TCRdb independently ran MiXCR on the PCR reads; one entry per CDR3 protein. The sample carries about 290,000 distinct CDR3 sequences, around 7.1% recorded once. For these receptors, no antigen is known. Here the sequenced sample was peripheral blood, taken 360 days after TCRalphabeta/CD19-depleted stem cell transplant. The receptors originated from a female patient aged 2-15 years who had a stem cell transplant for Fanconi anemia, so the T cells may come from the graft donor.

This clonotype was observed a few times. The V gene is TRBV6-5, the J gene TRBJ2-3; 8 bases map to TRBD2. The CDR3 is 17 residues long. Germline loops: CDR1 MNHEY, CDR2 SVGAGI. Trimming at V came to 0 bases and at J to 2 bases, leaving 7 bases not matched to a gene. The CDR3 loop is CASSYSWAGGPTDTQYF. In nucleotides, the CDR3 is TGTGCCAGCAGTTACTCGTGGGCGGGAGGCCCCACAGATACGCAGTATTTT.

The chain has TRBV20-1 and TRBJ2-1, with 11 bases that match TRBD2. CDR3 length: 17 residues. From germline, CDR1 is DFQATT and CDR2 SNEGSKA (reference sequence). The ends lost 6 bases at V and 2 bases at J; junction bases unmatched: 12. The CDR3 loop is CSAMGLAEGFTYNEQFF. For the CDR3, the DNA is TGCAGTGCCATGGGACTAGCGGAGGGTTTCACCTACAATGAGCAGTTCTTC.

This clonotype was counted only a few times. CDR3 bases: TGTGCCAGCAGCTTAGGGGACACGGACTACGAGCAGTACTTC. This sequence encodes CASSLGDTDYEQYF. The chain employs TRBV7-6 and TRBJ2-7, with a possible D match to TRBD1 (6 bases). The CDR3 contains 14 residues. CDR1 is SGHVS, CDR2 FNYEAQ, per germline. The V end was cut by 1 base, the J end by 3 bases, with 10 bases between.

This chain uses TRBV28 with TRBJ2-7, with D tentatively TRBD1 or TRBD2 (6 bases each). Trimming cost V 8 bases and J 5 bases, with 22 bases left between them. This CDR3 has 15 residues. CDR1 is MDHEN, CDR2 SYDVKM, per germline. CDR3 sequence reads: CASQRGARAPDEQYV. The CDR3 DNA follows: TGTGCCAGCCAGAGGGGGGCCAGGGCACCGGACGAGCAGTACGTC.

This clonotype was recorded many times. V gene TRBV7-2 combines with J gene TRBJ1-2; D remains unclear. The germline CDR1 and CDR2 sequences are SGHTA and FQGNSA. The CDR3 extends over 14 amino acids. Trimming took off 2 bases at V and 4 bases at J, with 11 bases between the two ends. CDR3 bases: TGTGCCAGCAGCTTATTGAGGCAGGCCTATGGCTACACCTTC. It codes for CASSLLRQAYGYTF. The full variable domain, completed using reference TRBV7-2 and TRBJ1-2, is GAGVSQSPSNKVTEKGKDVELRCDPISGHTALYWYRQSLGQGLEFLIYFQGNSAPDKSGLPSDRFSAERTGGSVSTLTIQRTQQEDSAVYLCASSLLRQAYGYTFGSGTRLTVV.

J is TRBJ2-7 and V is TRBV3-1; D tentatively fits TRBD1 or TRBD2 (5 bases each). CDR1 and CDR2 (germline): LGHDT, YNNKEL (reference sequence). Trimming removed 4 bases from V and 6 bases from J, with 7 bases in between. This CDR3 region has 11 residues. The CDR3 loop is CASSPGSEQYF. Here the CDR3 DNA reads TGTGCCAGCAGCCCAGGGAGCGAGCAGTACTTC.

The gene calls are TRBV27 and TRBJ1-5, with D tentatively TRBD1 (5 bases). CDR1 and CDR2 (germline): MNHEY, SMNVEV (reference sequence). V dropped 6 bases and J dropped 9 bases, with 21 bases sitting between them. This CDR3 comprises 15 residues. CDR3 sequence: CASRRILGGLGPQHF. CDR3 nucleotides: TGTGCCAGCAGAAGAATTTTGGGGGGTTTAGGGCCCCAGCATTTT.

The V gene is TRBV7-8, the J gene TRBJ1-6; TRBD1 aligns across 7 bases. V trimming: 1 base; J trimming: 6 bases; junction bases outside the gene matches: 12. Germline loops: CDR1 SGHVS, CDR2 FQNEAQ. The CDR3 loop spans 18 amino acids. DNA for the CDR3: TGTGCCAGCAGCTTAGACTTAGGGGGCTTTCATGGTAATTCACCCCTCCACTTT. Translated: CASSLDLGGFHGNSPLHF.

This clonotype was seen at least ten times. This CDR3 reads CATSDPLGSGELFF. CDR3 coding DNA: TGTGCCACCAGTGATCCCCTAGGATCCGGGGAGCTGTTTTTT. The chain is built from TRBV24-1 and TRBJ2-2, with D hard to call. With 3 bases removed from V and 6 bases from J, the gap between germline ends came to 10 bases. Germline values: CDR1 KGHDR, CDR2 SFDVKD. This CDR3 comprises 14 residues.

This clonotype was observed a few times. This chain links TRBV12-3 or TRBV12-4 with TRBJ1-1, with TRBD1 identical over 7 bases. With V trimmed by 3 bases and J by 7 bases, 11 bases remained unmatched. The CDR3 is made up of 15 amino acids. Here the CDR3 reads CASSFAVGGLIEAFF. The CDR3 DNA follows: TGTGCCAGCAGTTTTGCTGTAGGGGGCCTTATTGAAGCTTTCTTT.

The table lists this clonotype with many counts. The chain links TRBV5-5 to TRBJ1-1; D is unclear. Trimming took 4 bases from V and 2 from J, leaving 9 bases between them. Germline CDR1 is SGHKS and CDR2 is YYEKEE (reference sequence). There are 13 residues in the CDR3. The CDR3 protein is CASSHMGNTEAFF. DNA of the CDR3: TGTGCCAGCAGCCACATGGGTAACACTGAAGCTTTCTTT.

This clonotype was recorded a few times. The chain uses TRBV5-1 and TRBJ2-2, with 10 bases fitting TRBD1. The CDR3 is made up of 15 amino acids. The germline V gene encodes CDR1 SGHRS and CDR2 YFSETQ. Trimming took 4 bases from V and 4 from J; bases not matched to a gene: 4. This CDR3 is CASSPGQGTTGELFF. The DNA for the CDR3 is TGCGCCAGCAGCCCGGGACAGGGGACCACCGGGGAGCTGTTTTTT. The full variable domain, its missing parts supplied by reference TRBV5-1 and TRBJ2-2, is KAGVTQTPRYLIKTRGQQVTLSCSPISGHRSVSWYQQTPGQGLQFLFEYFSETQRNKGNFPGRFSGRQFSNSRSEMNVSTLELGDSALYLCASSPGQGTTGELFFGEGSRLTVL.

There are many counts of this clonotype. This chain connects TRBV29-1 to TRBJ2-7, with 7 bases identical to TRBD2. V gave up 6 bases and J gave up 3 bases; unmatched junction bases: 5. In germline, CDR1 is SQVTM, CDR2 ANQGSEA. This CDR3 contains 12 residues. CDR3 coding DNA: TGCAGCGTACGACTAGCCCACTACGAGCAGTACTTC. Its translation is CSVRLAHYEQYF.

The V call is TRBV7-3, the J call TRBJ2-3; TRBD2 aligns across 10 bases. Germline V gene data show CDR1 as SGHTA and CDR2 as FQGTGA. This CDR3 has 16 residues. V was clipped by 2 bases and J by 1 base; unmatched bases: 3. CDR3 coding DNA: TGTGCCAGCAGCTTAGGAGCGGGGGGGCGCACAGATACGCAGTATTTT. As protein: CASSLGAGGRTDTQYF. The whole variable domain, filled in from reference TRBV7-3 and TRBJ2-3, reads GAGVSQTPSNKVTEKGKYVELRCDPISGHTALYWYRQSLGQGPEFLIYFQGTGAADDSGLPNDRFFAVRPEGSVSTLKIQRTERGDSAVYLCASSLGAGGRTDTQYFGPGTRLTVL.

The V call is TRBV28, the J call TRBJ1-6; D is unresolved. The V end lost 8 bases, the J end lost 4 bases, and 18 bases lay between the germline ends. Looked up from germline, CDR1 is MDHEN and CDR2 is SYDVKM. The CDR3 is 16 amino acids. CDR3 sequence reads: CASRTWGKVYNSPLHF. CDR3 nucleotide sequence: TGTGCCAGCCGGACGTGGGGAAAGGTTTATAATTCACCCCTCCACTTT.

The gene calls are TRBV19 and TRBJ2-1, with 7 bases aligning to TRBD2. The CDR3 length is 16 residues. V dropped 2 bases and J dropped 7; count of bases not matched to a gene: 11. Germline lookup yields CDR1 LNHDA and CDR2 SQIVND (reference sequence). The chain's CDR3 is CASSILWEGAANEQFF. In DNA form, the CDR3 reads TGTGCCAGTAGTATACTATGGGAGGGAGCGGCGAATGAGCAGTTCTTC.

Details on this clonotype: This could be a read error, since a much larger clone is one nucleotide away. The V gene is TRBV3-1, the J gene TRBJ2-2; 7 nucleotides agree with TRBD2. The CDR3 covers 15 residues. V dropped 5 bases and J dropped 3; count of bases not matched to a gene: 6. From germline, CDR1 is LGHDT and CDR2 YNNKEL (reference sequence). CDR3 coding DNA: TGTGCCAGCAGCTGTAGGACTAGTGACACCGGGGAGCTGTTTTTT. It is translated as CASSCRTSDTGELFF.

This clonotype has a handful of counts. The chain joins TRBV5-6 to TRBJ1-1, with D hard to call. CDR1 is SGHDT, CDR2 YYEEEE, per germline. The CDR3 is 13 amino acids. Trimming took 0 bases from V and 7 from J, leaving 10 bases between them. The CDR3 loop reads CASSLALRVEAFF. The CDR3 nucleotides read TGTGCCAGCAGCTTGGCCCTACGAGTTGAAGCTTTCTTT.

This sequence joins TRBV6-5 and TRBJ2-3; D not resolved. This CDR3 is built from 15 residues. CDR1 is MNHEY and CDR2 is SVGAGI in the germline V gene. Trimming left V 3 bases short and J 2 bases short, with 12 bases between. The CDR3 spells CASSYLGKNTDTQYF. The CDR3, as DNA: TGTGCCAGCAGTTATTTGGGAAAAAACACAGATACGCAGTATTTT.

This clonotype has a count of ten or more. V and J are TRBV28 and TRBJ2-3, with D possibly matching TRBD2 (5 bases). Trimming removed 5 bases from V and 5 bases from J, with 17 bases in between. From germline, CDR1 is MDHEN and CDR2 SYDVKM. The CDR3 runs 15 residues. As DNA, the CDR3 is TGTGCCAGCAGTCTCACTAGTCGGAGAATAGATACGCAGTATTTT. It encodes CASSLTSRRIDTQYF.